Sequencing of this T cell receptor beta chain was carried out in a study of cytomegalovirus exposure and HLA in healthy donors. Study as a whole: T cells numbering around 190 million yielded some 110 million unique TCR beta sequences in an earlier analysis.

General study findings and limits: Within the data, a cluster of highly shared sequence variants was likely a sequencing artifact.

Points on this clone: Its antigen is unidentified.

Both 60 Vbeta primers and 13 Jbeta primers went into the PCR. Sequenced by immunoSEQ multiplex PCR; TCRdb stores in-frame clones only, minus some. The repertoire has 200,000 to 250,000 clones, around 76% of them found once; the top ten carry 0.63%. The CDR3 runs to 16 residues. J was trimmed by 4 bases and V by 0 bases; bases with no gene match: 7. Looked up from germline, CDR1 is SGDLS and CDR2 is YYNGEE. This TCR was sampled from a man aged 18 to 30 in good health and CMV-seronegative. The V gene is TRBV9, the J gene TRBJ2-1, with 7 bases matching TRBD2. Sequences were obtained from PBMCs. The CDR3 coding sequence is TGTGCCAGCAGCGTAGGCTCCCTAGCGGCTTACAATGAGCAGTTCTTC. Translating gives CASSVGSLAAYNEQFF.